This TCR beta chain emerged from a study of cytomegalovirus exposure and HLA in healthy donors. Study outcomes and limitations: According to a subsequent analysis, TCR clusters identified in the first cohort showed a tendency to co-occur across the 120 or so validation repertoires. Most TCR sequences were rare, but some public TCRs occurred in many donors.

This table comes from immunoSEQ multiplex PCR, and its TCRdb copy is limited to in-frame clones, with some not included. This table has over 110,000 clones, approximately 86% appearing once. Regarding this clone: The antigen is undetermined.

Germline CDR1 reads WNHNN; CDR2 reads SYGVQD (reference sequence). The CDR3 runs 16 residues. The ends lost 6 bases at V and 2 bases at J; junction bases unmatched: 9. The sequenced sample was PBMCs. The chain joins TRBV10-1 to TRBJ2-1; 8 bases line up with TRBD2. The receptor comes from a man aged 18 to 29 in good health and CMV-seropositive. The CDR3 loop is CASSLGHGGAYNEQFF. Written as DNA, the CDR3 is TGCGCCAGCAGCCTAGGCCACGGGGGGGCCTACAATGAGCAGTTCTTC.